This is a list of T cell receptor beta chains from one sample in a study of T cells in Graves' hyperthyroidism and ophthalmopathy. TCRdb re-analysed the multiplex PCR reads in MiXCR, keeping a single row per CDR3 protein. Altogether about 410,000 distinct CDR3 sequences are present, roughly 15% being singletons, with the ten largest covering about 20%. Sequencing was done on a sample of blood. Source of these receptors: a woman in her 30s with Graves' ophthalmopathy. CDR3s include the opening cysteine and the closing phenylalanine or tryptophan. Each record gives: clone size, V gene, J gene, D gene, CDR3 DNA, CDR3 protein. A D gene is named only where the DNA matches it firmly. Not all rows give a size; the values are once, few, many and, for expanded clones, a class.

>few|TRBV3-1|TRBJ1-1|NA
TGTGCCAGCAGCCCCAACCTCATTCGACAGTTCGACATGAACACTGAAGCTTTCTTT
CASSPNLIRQFDMNTEAFF
>many|TRBV20-1|TRBJ2-1|NA
TGCAGTGCTGTCGACACGGATGATTACAATGAGCAGTTCTTC
CSAVDTDDYNEQFF
>many|TRBV30|TRBJ2-6|NA
TGTGCCTGGGATGGGTCTGGGGCCAACGTCCTGACTTTC
CAWDGSGANVLTF
>NA|TRBV15|TRBJ1-5|NA
TGTGCCACCAGCAGAGATAGGGGCACCAATCAGCCCCAGCATTTT
CATSRDRGTNQPQHF
>many|TRBV30|TRBJ1-4|NA
TGTGCCTGGAGTTCGAAGGTGGGCAGGGGATATGAAAAACTGTTTTTT
CAWSSKVGRGYEKLFF
>many|TRBV12-3/TRBV12-4|TRBJ2-1|NA
TGTGCCAGCAGTTTGGGTGGGGAGTCCTACAATGAGCAGTTCTTC
CASSLGGESYNEQFF
>many|TRBV19|TRBJ1-1|TRBD1
TGTGCCAGTAGTTTATACAGGGGGAAACTGTCGGAAGCTTTCTTT
CASSLYRGKLSEAFF
>few|TRBV9|TRBJ2-3|TRBD1
TGTGCCAGCAGCGTCACCGGGACAGATAACACAGATACGCAGTATTTT
CASSVTGTDNTDTQYF
>many|TRBV6-2/TRBV6-3|TRBJ2-3|TRBD1
TGTGCCAGCAACCTCCGGGACAGGGACACAGATACGCAGTATTTT
CASNLRDRDTDTQYF
>many|TRBV5-1|TRBJ1-1|NA
TGCGCCAGCAGCTTGGGGACAAAACCTGAAGCTTTCTTT
CASSLGTKPEAFF
>many|TRBV5-4|TRBJ1-1|NA
TGTGCCAGCAGCTTGGGGGTGGCTGAAGCTTTCTTT
CASSLGVAEAFF